These 22 T cell receptor beta chains originate from one sample sequenced in a study of tumor-infiltrating lymphocytes in primary liver carcinoma. TCR beta cDNA was made from around 520 ng total RNA with a constant-region primer. ARM-PCR, slightly modified, supplied the TCR beta libraries through three nested multiplex PCR rounds. Each of the first two PCR rounds ran approximately 11 cycles with TRBV1-TRBV30 forward and C-beta reverse primers. TCRdb processed the multiplex PCR reads anew with MiXCR; each CDR3 protein has one entry. The sample consists of roughly 190,000 distinct CDR3 sequences, roughly 80% of them appearing once. Co-extraction of both nucleic acids (RNA and DNA) used about 18-31 mg of unsorted bulk tissue. Sequenced material: tumor tissue from primary liver carcinoma. These receptors all come from a man aged 40-55 years with primary liver carcinoma and hepatitis B virus infection.

As regards this clonotype: A junction boundary mismatches the germline segment, possibly from a read error. This sequence joins TRBV29-1 and TRBJ2-3; 9 bases fit TRBD1. Germline CDR1 is SQVTM and CDR2 is ANQGSEA. The CDR3 is 14 residues long. Written as DNA, the CDR3 is TGCAGTGTTGATAGGACAGGGGCCTCAGATACGCAGTATTTT. It yields the protein CSVDRTGASDTQYF.

This clonotype was counted a single time. Possible read error: a much larger clone is one base away. The rearrangement links TRBV5-1 to TRBJ2-7; 11 bases agree with TRBD2. The CDR3 has 14 amino acids. Germline V lookup: CDR1 SGHRS, CDR2 YFSETQ. CDR3 protein: CTSRAGTSGYEQYF. The CDR3 DNA sequence: TGCACCAGCAGGGCCGGGACTAGCGGTTACGAGCAGTACTTC.

The V and J genes are TRBV29-1 and TRBJ2-7; 9 bases match TRBD2. The CDR3 length is 14 residues. Losses at the gene ends were 6 bases for V and 3 bases for J; bases not matched to a gene: 9. The germline V gene has CDR1 SQVTM and CDR2 ANQGSEA. CDR3 in DNA: TGCAGCGTGACACTGGGGACTAGCAGCTACGAGCAGTACTTC. Its protein product is CSVTLGTSSYEQYF.

This clonotype was observed a single time. A read error may account for a junction end that differs from germline. The V gene is TRBV7-9, the J gene TRBJ2-3; TRBD2 agrees at 8 bases. Germline CDR1 is SEHNR and CDR2 is FQNEAQ (reference sequence). The CDR3 is made up of 15 amino acids. As DNA, the CDR3 is TGTACCAGCAGCTTAAATTCAGCGGGAGCAGATACGCAGTATTTT. This encodes CTSSLNSAGADTQYF.

To note about this clonotype: Because it lacks the conserved phenylalanine or tryptophan at the end, this CDR3 is likely a read error. Because the CDR3's place on the DNA is in doubt, the DNA is left out and the CDR3 is given as listed by TCRdb. The chain combines TRBV30 with TRBJ2-1; the D call TRBD2 from the table was never checked on the DNA. Germline-derived CDR1 and CDR2 are GTSNPN and SVGIG (reference sequence). The CDR3 totals 13 residues, both ends included. This chain's CDR3 is CAWGPSGNNELVL.

Worth noting for this clonotype: This clone may be a read error of a much larger clone one base away. The chain joins TRBV7-2 to TRBJ2-3, with D maybe TRBD2 (5 bases). Germline assignment: CDR1 SGHTA and CDR2 FQGNSA. This CDR3 has 12 amino acids. The CDR3 loop reads CAGSDDYGTQYF. CDR3 in DNA: TGTGCCGGCAGCGACGACTACGGTACGCAGTATTTT.

Turning to this clonotype: A junction boundary mismatches the germline segment, possibly from a read error. V and J are TRBV12-3 or TRBV12-4 and TRBJ2-2; 7 bases are shared with TRBD2. The CDR3 runs to 16 residues. The CDR3 nucleotides are TGTGCCAGCAGTTCAGGGCGGGGGAAAGCGGTCGGGGAGCTGTTATTT. This codes for CASSSGRGKAVGELLF.

Concerning this clonotype: A much larger clone is a single base away; this may be a read error. J is TRBJ2-7 and V is TRBV5-1; 7 bases match TRBD1. The germline gives CDR1 SGHRS, CDR2 YFSETQ. The CDR3 is 15 residues long. In DNA form, the CDR3 reads TGCGTCAGCAGCTTCATCGACAGGGACCGGTACGAGCAGTACTTC. It translates to CVSSFIDRDRYEQYF. The whole variable domain, remainder taken from reference TRBV5-1 and TRBJ2-7, is KAGVTQTPRYLIKTRGQQVTLSCSPISGHRSVSWYQQTPGQGLQFLFEYFSETQRNKGNFPGRFSGRQFSNSRSEMNVSTLELGDSALYLCVSSFIDRDRYEQYFGPGTRLTVT.

The gene calls are TRBV10-3 and TRBJ1-2, with no clear D. This CDR3 contains 14 residues. Trimming removed 7 bases at V and 6 bases at J, with 18 bases between. Per germline, CDR1 ENHRY and CDR2 SYGVKD. CDR3 nucleotides: TGTGCCATCAATGTCAAGAGCGGAGGGCATGGCTACACCTTC. It translates to CAINVKSGGHGYTF.

In regard to this clonotype: Germline is not matched at one junction end, which may reflect a read error. This chain uses TRBV5-4 with TRBJ2-1; TRBD2 aligns across 13 bases. The CDR3 runs 17 residues. CDR1 SGHNT and CDR2 YYREEE come from the germline V gene (reference sequence). The CDR3 sequence: CANSLVTSGRLYNEQFF. The CDR3, as DNA: TGTGCCAACAGCCTCGTGACTAGCGGGAGGCTCTACAATGAGCAGTTCTTC.

The chain joins TRBV5-4 to TRBJ2-7; no clear D. CDR3 length: 15 amino acids. The V and J ends lost 9 bases and 0 bases respectively, with 19 bases between them. Per germline, CDR1 SGHNT and CDR2 YYREEE (reference sequence). The DNA of the CDR3 is TGTGCCAACAGTTTGCTCGGTGGCCCCTCCTACGAGCAGTACTTC. It specifies CANSLLGGPSYEQYF. Full variable domain (missing parts from reference TRBV5-4 and TRBJ2-7): ETGVTQSPTHLIKTRGQQVTLRCSSQSGHNTVSWYQQALGQGPQFIFQYYREEENGRGNFPPRFSGLQFPNYSSELNVNALELDDSALYLCANSLLGGPSYEQYFGPGTRLTVT.

This clonotype was recorded only once. A much larger clone lies a single base off, so this may be a read error. This sequence joins TRBV28 and TRBJ1-1; D is perhaps TRBD1 (5 bases). The germline gives CDR1 MDHEN, CDR2 SYDVKM. This CDR3 has 15 amino acids. CDR3 nucleotide sequence: TGTGCCGGCAGCGTCGCCGCAGGGCTGGGCACTGAAGCTTTCTTT. Protein sequence: CAGSVAAGLGTEAFF.

A remark on this clonotype: A read error may account for a junction end that differs from germline. This sequence joins TRBV6-6 and TRBJ1-1; 8 nucleotides align to TRBD1. CDR1 and CDR2 (germline): MNHNY, SVGAGI (reference sequence). The CDR3 spans 14 residues. In DNA form, the CDR3 reads TGTGTCAGCAGTGGGACAGGTGTAAGGACGGAAGCTTTCTTT. Protein sequence: CVSSGTGVRTEAFF.

To note about this clonotype: Germline and junction disagree at one end, which may indicate a read error. The DNA for the CDR3 is TGTACCAGCGGGTGCGGGATGTCTGGAGAGACCCAGTATTTC. Its translation is CTSGCGMSGETQYF. The V call is TRBV6-1, the J call TRBJ2-5; possibly TRBD2 for D (6 bases). Germline V gene lookup returns CDR1 MNHNS and CDR2 SASEGT. This CDR3 is 14 amino acids long.

The chain is built from TRBV6-6 and TRBJ2-3, with 7 bases aligning to TRBD1. The J segment lost 5 bases and the V segment lost 5 bases, leaving 10 bases of the junction unmatched. Germline CDR1 is MNHNY and CDR2 is SVGAGI (reference sequence). The CDR3 has 15 residues. The CDR3 is CASSLDLGGRDTQYF. CDR3 in DNA: TGTGCCAGCAGTCTCGACCTAGGGGGCCGAGATACGCAGTATTTT.

The table lists this clonotype with a few counts. The rearrangement links TRBV9 to TRBJ2-7; 8 bases match TRBD2. V dropped 0 bases and J dropped 0; count of bases not matched to a gene: 5. This CDR3 has 16 residues. Per germline, CDR1 SGDLS and CDR2 YYNGEE. The CDR3 DNA follows: TGTGCCAGCAGCGTAGGGCCAGCGGGGGACTCCTACGAGCAGTACTTC. Protein: CASSVGPAGDSYEQYF.

Concerning this clonotype itself: Sequence at one end of the junction differs from germline and may be a read error. The chain links TRBV7-8 to TRBJ2-3; TRBD2 might be the D (7 bases). There are 16 residues in the CDR3. The germline CDR1 and CDR2 sequences are SGHVS and FQNEAQ. CDR3 sequence reads: CASSSTRGGYLDTQYF. The CDR3, as DNA: TGTGCCAGTAGCTCAACAAGGGGGGGATATTTGGATACGCAGTATTTT.

The V and J genes are TRBV11-2 and TRBJ2-5; no clear D. This CDR3 comprises 18 residues. CDR1 is SGHAT, CDR2 FQNNGV, per germline. The ends were cut back, 5 bases at V and 5 bases at J, with 27 bases in the middle. The CDR3 nucleotides are TGTGCCAGCAGCCCTAGTTCAATCCAGGATACTGGGTGGGAGACCCAGTACTTC. This codes for CASSPSSIQDTGWETQYF.

V usage is TRBV6-2 or TRBV6-3 and J usage is TRBJ2-1; the match to TRBD1 covers 7 bases. The CDR3 has 15 amino acids. Germline values: CDR1 MNHEY, CDR2 SVGEGT. Trimming took 6 bases from V and 3 from J; bases not matched to a gene: 8. CDR3 region: CASSLFDRDYNEQFF. In DNA, the CDR3 is TGTGCCAGCAGCTTATTCGACAGGGACTACAATGAGCAGTTCTTC.

This clonotype was seen only a few times. An end of the junction differs from the germline gene, which may be a read error. This rearrangement joins TRBV4-3 to TRBJ1-2; a weak D match, TRBD1 (6 bases). CDR3 length: 13 amino acids. CDR1 is LGHNA, CDR2 YSLEER, per germline. CDR3 bases: TGCGCCAGCAGCCAAGCAGGGGACTATGACTACACCTTC. Protein sequence: CASSQAGDYDYTF.

Remarks on this clonotype: The CDR3 carries no conserved terminal phenylalanine or tryptophan, so it likely arises from a read error. The V and J genes are TRBV11-1 and TRBJ2-4; 9 bases align to TRBD2. The germline V gene encodes CDR1 SGHAT and CDR2 FQDESV (reference sequence). This CDR3 is built from 17 residues. CDR3 sequence: CTSSLPGTSWTKNIQYL. CDR3 sequence (DNA): TGTACCAGCAGCCTTCCCGGGACTAGCTGGACCAAAAACATTCAGTACTTA.

As concerns this clonotype: The junction differs from germline at one of its ends, possibly a read error. The V call is TRBV4-3, the J call TRBJ2-1; D may match TRBD1 or TRBD2 (5 bases each). Germline lookup yields CDR1 LGHNA and CDR2 YSLEER. The CDR3 runs to 14 residues. DNA for the CDR3: TGCGCCAGTAGCCAAGGGACCAATTTCGACGAGCATTTCTTC. Translating gives CASSQGTNFDEHFF.